This T cell receptor (beta chain) was profiled in a study of control samples from healthy donors and cancer patients. Some clones are missing from TCRdb's copy, which holds only in-frame ones; the method was immunoSEQ multiplex PCR. The top ten hold around 14% of the sample, which has tens of thousands of clones, roughly 89% seen once. Germline V gene lookup returns CDR1 MNHEY and CDR2 SVGAGI. The germline V and J ends were trimmed by 6 bases and 1 base, with 10 bases remaining between them. The CDR3 runs to 14 residues. The source material was blood. This receptor was identified in a man aged 30 to 45 in good health. V usage is TRBV6-5 and J usage is TRBJ1-3; tentative D call: TRBD1 (6 bases). DNA of the CDR3: TGTGCCAGCAGCCACAGGGCTTCTGGAAACACCATATATTTT. This sequence encodes CASSHRASGNTIYF.